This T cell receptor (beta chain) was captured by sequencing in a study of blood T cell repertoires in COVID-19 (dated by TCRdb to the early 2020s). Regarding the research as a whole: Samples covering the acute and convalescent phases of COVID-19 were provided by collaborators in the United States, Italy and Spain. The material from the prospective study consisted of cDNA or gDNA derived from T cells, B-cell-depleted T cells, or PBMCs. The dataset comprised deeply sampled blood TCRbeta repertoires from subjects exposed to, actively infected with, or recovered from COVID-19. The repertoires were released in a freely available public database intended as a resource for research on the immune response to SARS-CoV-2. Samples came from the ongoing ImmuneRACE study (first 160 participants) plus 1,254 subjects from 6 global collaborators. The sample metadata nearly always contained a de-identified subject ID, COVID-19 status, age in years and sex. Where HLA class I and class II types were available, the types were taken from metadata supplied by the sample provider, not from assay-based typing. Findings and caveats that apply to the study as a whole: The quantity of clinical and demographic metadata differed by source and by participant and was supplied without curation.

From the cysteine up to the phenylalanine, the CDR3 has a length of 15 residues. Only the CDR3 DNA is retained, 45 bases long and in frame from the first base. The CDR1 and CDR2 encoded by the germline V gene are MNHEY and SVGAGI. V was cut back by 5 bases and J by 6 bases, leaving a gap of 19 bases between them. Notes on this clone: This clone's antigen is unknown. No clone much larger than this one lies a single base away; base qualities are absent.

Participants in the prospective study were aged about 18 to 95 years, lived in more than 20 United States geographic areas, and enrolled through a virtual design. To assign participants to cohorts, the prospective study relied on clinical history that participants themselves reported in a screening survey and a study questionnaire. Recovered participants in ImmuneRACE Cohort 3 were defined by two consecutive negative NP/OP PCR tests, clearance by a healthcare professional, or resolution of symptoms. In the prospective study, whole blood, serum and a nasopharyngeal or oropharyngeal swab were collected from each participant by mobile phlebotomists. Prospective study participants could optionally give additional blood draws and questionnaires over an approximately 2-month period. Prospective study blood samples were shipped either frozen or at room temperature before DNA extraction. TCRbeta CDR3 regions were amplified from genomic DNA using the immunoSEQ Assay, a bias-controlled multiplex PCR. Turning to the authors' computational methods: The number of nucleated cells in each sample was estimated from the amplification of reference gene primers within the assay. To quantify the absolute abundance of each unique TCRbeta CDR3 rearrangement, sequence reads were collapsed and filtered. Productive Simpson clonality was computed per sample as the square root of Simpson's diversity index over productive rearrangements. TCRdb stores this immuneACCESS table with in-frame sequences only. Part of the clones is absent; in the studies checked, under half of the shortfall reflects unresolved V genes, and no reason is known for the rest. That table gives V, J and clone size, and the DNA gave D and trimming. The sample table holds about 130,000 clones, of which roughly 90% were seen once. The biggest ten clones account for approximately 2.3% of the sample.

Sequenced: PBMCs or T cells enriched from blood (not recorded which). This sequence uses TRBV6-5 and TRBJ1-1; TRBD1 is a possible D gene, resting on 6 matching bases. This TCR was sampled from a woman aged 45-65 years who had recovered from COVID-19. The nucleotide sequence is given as TGTGCCAGCAGTCCGATTGGGGGCTCGGGCGCTGAAGCTTTCTTT. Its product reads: CASSPIGGSGAEAFF.